A single TCR beta chain is shown here with its context. The sample is drawn from a study of blood T cells in healthy people across ages. Through a sample-barcoded 5' primer and a J-beta primer mix, a second PCR was run for 7 to 11 cycles. The template-switch adaptor was a 5' adaptor with 12 random nucleotides. It tagged each cDNA molecule. TCRdb called the 5' RACE reads again in MiXCR, with one record for every CDR3 protein. Of about 580,000 distinct CDR3 sequences in the sample, roughly 48% were seen once. CDR3 length: 16 residues. Trimming removed 5 bases from V and 1 base from J; junction bases left unmatched: 7.

The chain carries TRBV12-3 or TRBV12-4 and TRBJ2-3, with 9 bases that match TRBD1. The sample consisted of blood. This receptor was identified in an elderly man in good health. CDR3: CASSPMTGGGTDTQYF. DNA of the CDR3: TGTGCCAGCAGTCCCATGACAGGGGGAGGCACAGATACGCAGTATTTT.